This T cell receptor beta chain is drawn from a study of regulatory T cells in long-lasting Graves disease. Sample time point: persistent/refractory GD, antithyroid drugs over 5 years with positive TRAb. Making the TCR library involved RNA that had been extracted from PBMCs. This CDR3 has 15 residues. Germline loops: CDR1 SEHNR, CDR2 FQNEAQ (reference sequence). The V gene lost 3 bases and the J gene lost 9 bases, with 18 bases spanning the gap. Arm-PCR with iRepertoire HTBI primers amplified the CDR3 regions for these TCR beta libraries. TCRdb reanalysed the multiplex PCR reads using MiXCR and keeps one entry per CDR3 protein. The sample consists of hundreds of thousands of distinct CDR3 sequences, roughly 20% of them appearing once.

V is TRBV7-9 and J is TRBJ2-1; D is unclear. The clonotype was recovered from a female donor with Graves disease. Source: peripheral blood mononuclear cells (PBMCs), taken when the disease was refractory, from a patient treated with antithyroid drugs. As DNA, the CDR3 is TGTGCCAGCAGCTTTCTCCCCGACTTACCCCCTGAGCAGTTCTTC. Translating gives CASSFLPDLPPEQFF.